The source of this T cell receptor (beta chain) is a study of shared clonotypes between healthy human individuals. As for the study in general: Serving as donors were two women and a few men, whose ages spanned 18 to 49.

The table came from immunoSEQ multiplex PCR; TCRdb's copy has only in-frame clones and leaves some out. The sample has 450,000 to 500,000 clones; 65% to 80% are singletons. Trimming took 3 bases from V and 4 from J, leaving 21 bases between them. Germline lookup yields CDR1 MDHEN and CDR2 SYDVKM. This CDR3 is 17 amino acids long. The receptor was isolated from a woman aged 40-49 years in good health. Some clones in this sample may be carry-over from other donors' samples. This chain uses TRBV28 with TRBJ1-1, with D perhaps TRBD1 (5 bases). Sequences were obtained from PBMCs. This CDR3 reads CASSLRGRSAMGTEAFF. CDR3 in DNA: TGTGCCAGCAGTTTGCGGGGACGATCAGCTATGGGCACTGAAGCTTTCTTT.